This T cell receptor beta chain was identified during a study of T cells in Graves' hyperthyroidism and ophthalmopathy. V lost 5 bases to trimming and J lost 7 bases, with 18 bases between them. CDR3 length: 14 amino acids. Germline CDR1 reads SGHTA; CDR2 reads FQGNSA. The table lists this clonotype with many counts. RNA transcripts gave rise to amplified TCR beta CDR3 regions. Using the HTBI primer set, a first-round RT-PCR was run on the TCR CDR3. From the multiplex PCR reads, TCRdb called clonotypes with MiXCR, one entry per CDR3 protein. This table holds hundreds of thousands of distinct CDR3 sequences, around 15% found once. The authors took PBMCs from roughly 9.7 ml fresh peripheral blood.

This receptor was obtained from a woman between 18 and 30 years old with Graves' hyperthyroidism. Input material: blood. The chain is built from TRBV7-2 and TRBJ2-7; tentatively, D is TRBD2 (5 bases). In DNA form, the CDR3 reads TGTGCCAGCAGCCCCACGGGCGGGCCTAGGGAGCAGTACTTC. It is translated as CASSPTGGPREQYF.